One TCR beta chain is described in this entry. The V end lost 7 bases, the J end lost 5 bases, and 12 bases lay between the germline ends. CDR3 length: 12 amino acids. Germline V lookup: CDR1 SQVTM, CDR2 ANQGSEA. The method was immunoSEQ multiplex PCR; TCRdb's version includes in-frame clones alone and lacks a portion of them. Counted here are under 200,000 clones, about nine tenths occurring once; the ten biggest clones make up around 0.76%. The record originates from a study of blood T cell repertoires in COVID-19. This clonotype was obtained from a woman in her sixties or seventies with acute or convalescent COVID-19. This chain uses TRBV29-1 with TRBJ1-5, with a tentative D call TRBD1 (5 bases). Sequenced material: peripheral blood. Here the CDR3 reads CSAAAGDQPQHF. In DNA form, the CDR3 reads TGCAGCGCTGCCGCGGGGGATCAGCCCCAGCATTTT.